These T cell receptor beta chains were read from a single sample in a study of immune evolution from preneoplasia to lung adenocarcinoma. Clones were read by immunoSEQ multiplex PCR, and TCRdb kept only the in-frame ones, dropping some. Counted here are thousands of clones, 70% to 85% occurring once; the ten biggest clones make up 2% to 2.5%. Sequencing input: FFPE invasive lung adenocarcinoma tissue. Every receptor here comes from a person aged 50 or older with lung adenocarcinoma. Each CDR3 is given with its conserved first and last residue. The D gene is left open where the match is weak. Rows may omit the clone size; those that give it use once, few, many or a size class.

j_call clone_size v_call d_call cdr3_nt cdr3_aa
TRBJ2-1 . TRBV7-9 TRBD2 TGTGCCAGCAGCTTAAGGACTAGCGGGGTGCTTTATGAGCAGTTCTTC CASSLRTSGVLYEQFF
TRBJ2-1 . TRBV5-4 TRBD1 TGTGCCAGCAGCGCCCGGGACAGGACCTACAATGAGCAGTTCTTC CASSARDRTYNEQFF
TRBJ2-1 . TRBV12-2 . TGTGCAAGTCCCCGGCTAGCGGCTCCTCCGGACAATGAGCAGTTCTTC CASPRLAAPPDNEQFF
TRBJ2-3 . TRBV7-3 . TGTGCCAGCAGCTTAATAGGGTTGACAGATACGCAGTATTTT CASSLIGLTDTQYF
TRBJ1-1 . TRBV5-4 . TGTGCCAGCAGCTTGGGGTTTGAGGGCGCGCGTACTGAAGCTTTCTTT CASSLGFEGARTEAFF
TRBJ2-1 few TRBV4-1 TRBD2 TGCGCCAGCAGGAGGTCTAGCGGGAGTTACGATGAGCAGTTCTTC CASRRSSGSYDEQFF
TRBJ2-3 once TRBV5-1 . TGCGCCAGCAGCTTGGACGGTGATACGCAGTATTTT CASSLDGDTQYF
TRBJ2-3 . TRBV2 TRBD2 TGTGCCAGCAATTTAGCGGGGAGCACAGATACGCAGTATTTT CASNLAGSTDTQYF
TRBJ1-4 . TRBV27 . TGTGCCAGCAGTTTATCCCCCGCGGCTCCCTTTGAAAAACTGTTTTTT CASSLSPAAPFEKLFF
TRBJ1-5 . TRBV27 . TGTGCCAGCAGTTTATCGGGGTTCGGCGGAGGACAGCCCCAGCATTTT CASSLSGFGGGQPQHF
TRBJ2-1 . TRBV5-1 . TGCGCCAGCAGCTTGGTTCCGGTGAGCTCCTACAATGAGCAGTTCTTC CASSLVPVSSYNEQFF
TRBJ1-2 . TRBV18 TRBD1 TGTGCCAGCTCACCACGTCAGGGGGGCCACTATGGCTACACCTTC CASSPRQGGHYGYTF
TRBJ2-3 . TRBV19 . TGTGCCAGTAGTTTCTCGGGGGCTAGCACAGATACGCAGTATTTT CASSFSGASTDTQYF
TRBJ2-5 . TRBV18 . TGTGCCAGCTCACCAAGTAGGACAGAAGAGACCCAGTACTTC CASSPSRTEETQYF
TRBJ2-7 . TRBV9 . TGTGCCAGCAGCTCCTGGGGGGGCCCCTACGAGCAGTACTTC CASSSWGGPYEQYF
TRBJ2-6 . TRBV6-1 . TGTGCCAGCGGTGGTGGCTCTGGGGCCAACGTCCTGACTTTC CASGGGSGANVLTF
TRBJ2-1 . TRBV6-5 TRBD1 TGTGCCAGCAGCCAATTAGACAGGGACAATGAGCAGTTCTTC CASSQLDRDNEQFF
TRBJ2-1 . TRBV27 . TGTGCCAGCAGTTCAAGGGTGGGGTTCTCCTACAATGAGCAGTTCTTC CASSSRVGFSYNEQFF
TRBJ2-1 . TRBV9 . TGTGCCAGCAGCGCCGGGACGGTCTCCTACAATGAGCAGTTCTTC CASSAGTVSYNEQFF
TRBJ2-5 . TRBV28 . TGTGCCAGCAGTTCAGCCTGGGACTCACAAGAGACCCAGTACTTC CASSSAWDSQETQYF
TRBJ2-1 . TRBV18 . TGTGCCAGCTCCTTTTCCCGACGTGGGGAGCAGTTCTTC CASSFSRRGEQFF
TRBJ1-2 . TRBV11-3 . TGTGCCAGCAGCTTAGACCCGGGACGGAGTTATGGCTACACCTTC CASSLDPGRSYGYTF
TRBJ2-2 . TRBV7-3 TRBD2 TGTGCCAGCAGCGAACTAGCGGGAGGCGCCGGGGAGCTGTTTTTT CASSELAGGAGELFF
TRBJ2-2 . TRBV5-1 . TGCGCCAGCAGCTTTGAGGGAGGAACTACCGGGGAGCTGTTTTTT CASSFEGGTTGELFF
TRBJ2-1 . TRBV13 . TGTGCCAGCAGCTTCAGGGGCCCCTACAATGAGCAGTTCTTC CASSFRGPYNEQFF
TRBJ1-1 . TRBV28 TRBD1 TGTGCCAGCCTGAGAGGGGGCGCGAACACTGAAGCTTTCTTT CASLRGGANTEAFF
TRBJ1-2 . TRBV28 . TGTGCCAGCAGTTTATCAAGTTGGGGGGTAGATGGCTACACCTTC CASSLSSWGVDGYTF
TRBJ2-2 . TRBV19 TRBD1 TGTGCCAGTAGTACTTGGGGCTTCAGGGGGACCGGGGAGCTGTTTTTT CASSTWGFRGTGELFF
TRBJ1-4 once TRBV9 . TGTGCCAGCAGCCCCCGAGGCTTCCTGGGGGAAAAACTGTTTTTT CASSPRGFLGEKLFF
TRBJ2-3 . TRBV5-1 TRBD2 TGCGCCAGCAGCCCCGGGACTAGCGGTCCCACAGATACGCAGTATTTT CASSPGTSGPTDTQYF
TRBJ2-5 . TRBV7-8 TRBD1 TGTGCCAGCAGCTTAGGGGGGGACAGGGGGAGGGAGACCCAGTACTTC CASSLGGDRGRETQYF
TRBJ2-1 . TRBV4-2 . TGTGCCAGCAGCCAAGTGGGATCCGAGCAGTTCTTC CASSQVGSEQFF
TRBJ2-7 . TRBV14 TRBD2 TGTGCCAGCAGCCAAGATCAGTTGGGACTAGCGGGAGGGGAGCAGTACTTC CASSQDQLGLAGGEQYF
TRBJ2-1 . TRBV27 TRBD1 TGTGCCAGCAGTTCCCAGGGACAGGGATACGTCCCCGCTTACAATGAGCAGTTCTTC CASSSQGQGYVPAYNEQFF
TRBJ2-7 . TRBV7-9 TRBD1 TGTGCCAGCAGCCCCTCCGGGACAGGGTACGACGAGCAGTACTTC CASSPSGTGYDEQYF
TRBJ2-2 . TRBV11-2 . TGTGCCAGCAGCTCGGAGGCAAGGGAGCTGTTTTTT CASSSEARELFF
TRBJ2-3 . TRBV19 TRBD2 TGTGCCAGTAGAAAACTAGCGGGAGGTGTTGATACGCAGTATTTT CASRKLAGGVDTQYF
TRBJ2-1 . TRBV4-2 TRBD2 TGTGCCAGCAGCCAAGAACTAGCGGGAGTATTTGAGCAGTTCTTC CASSQELAGVFEQFF
TRBJ2-3 . TRBV29-1 . TGCAGCGTTGTTTCCACAGATACGCAGTATTTT CSVVSTDTQYF
TRBJ2-7 . TRBV5-6 TRBD1 TGTGCCAGCAGTTCAAAGCTTAAACCAGGGGGCGAGCAGTACTTC CASSSKLKPGGEQYF
TRBJ2-3 . TRBV7-3 . TGTGCCAGCAGCTTAATGGTGGGAGGAGGGACAGATACGCAGTATTTT CASSLMVGGGTDTQYF
TRBJ2-7 . TRBV30 . TGTGCCTGGAGGCCCCAGCCCACCTACGAGCAGTACTTC CAWRPQPTYEQYF
TRBJ2-1 . TRBV5-5 . TGTGCCAGCAGCTTGGCCTACGCGGGATCCTACAATGAGCAGTTCTTC CASSLAYAGSYNEQFF
TRBJ2-7 few TRBV5-1 . TGCGCCAGCAGAGGGGCCGATGGGGGCTACGAGCAGTACTTC CASRGADGGYEQYF